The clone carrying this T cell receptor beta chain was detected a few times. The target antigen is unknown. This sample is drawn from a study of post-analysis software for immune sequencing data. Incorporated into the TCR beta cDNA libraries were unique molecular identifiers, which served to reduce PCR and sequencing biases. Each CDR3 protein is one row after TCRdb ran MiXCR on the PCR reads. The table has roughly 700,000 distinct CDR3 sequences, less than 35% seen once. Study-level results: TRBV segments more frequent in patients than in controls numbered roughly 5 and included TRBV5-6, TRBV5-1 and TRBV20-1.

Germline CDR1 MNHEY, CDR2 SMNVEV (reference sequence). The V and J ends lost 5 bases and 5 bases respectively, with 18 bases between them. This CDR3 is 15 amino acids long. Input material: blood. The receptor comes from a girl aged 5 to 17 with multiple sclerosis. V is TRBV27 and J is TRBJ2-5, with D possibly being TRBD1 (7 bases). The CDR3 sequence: CASSPEGLRGETQYF. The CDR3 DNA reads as TGTGCCAGCAGTCCGGAGGGACTCAGGGGGGAGACCCAGTACTTC.